This entry lists 23 T cell receptor beta chains sequenced from one sample in a study of PD-1 blockade in mismatch repair-deficient tumors. The repertoire was sequenced with immunoSEQ multiplex PCR; TCRdb's copy has only in-frame clones and lacks some. The sample has roughly 45,000 clones, over 75% seen once. The sequencing used PBMCs, collected before pembrolizumab treatment. The source is an adult with mismatch repair-deficient cancer.

In its sample, this clone was seen once. In DNA, the CDR3 is TGTGCCAGTAACTCAGGCGGGTTCGAGACCCAGTACTTC. The encoded protein is CASNSGGFETQYF. The chain uses TRBV19 and TRBJ2-5; D might be TRBD2 (5 bases). V was trimmed by 7 bases and J by 5 bases, leaving 14 bases between them. There are 13 residues in the CDR3. The germline gives CDR1 LNHDA, CDR2 SQIVND (reference sequence).

The chain employs TRBV27 and TRBJ2-7; D not certain. Germline CDR1 MNHEY, CDR2 SMNVEV (reference sequence). The CDR3 runs 13 residues. V gave up 7 bases and J gave up 0 bases, with 10 bases separating them. CDR3 protein: CASTPGSSYEQYF. The DNA for the CDR3 is TGTGCCAGCACCCCGGGCAGCTCCTACGAGCAGTACTTC.

The rearrangement links TRBV10-3 to TRBJ2-1, with TRBD2 matching 7 bases. Trimming removed 4 bases from V and 2 bases from J; junction bases left unmatched: 5. The CDR3 contains 15 residues. CDR1 and CDR2 from the germline V gene are ENHRY and SYGVKD. The CDR3, as DNA: TGTGCCATCAGTGGAGGACTAGACCCCTACAATGAGCAGTTCTTC. It yields the protein CAISGGLDPYNEQFF.

The CDR3 loop reads CATGLAGYNEQFF. As DNA, the CDR3 is TGTGCCACCGGACTAGCGGGATACAATGAGCAGTTCTTC. The chain carries TRBV2 and TRBJ2-1, with 12 bases that match TRBD2. CDR3 length: 13 amino acids. Germline-derived CDR1 and CDR2 are SNHLY and FYNNEI. The V segment lost 10 bases and the J segment 4 bases; nucleotides outside the gene matches: 2.

The V gene is TRBV9, the J gene TRBJ2-2; D remains unclear. The CDR3 extends over 14 amino acids. Between the trimmed V and J ends, which lost 0 bases and 4 bases, there was a span of 7 bases. The germline gives CDR1 SGDLS, CDR2 YYNGEE. The CDR3 is CASSVGVGTGELFF. The DNA for the CDR3 is TGTGCCAGCAGCGTAGGAGTAGGCACCGGGGAGCTGTTTTTT.

This chain links TRBV5-1 with TRBJ2-3, with 7 bases that match TRBD1. V lost 0 bases and J lost 2; bases outside the gene matches: 6. The CDR3 is made up of 16 amino acids. Germline V gene sequence: CDR1 SGHRS, CDR2 YFSETQ. The CDR3 loop is CASSLDGTASTDTQYF. In DNA, the CDR3 is TGCGCCAGCAGCTTGGACGGGACAGCATCCACAGATACGCAGTATTTT.

The rearrangement links TRBV5-1 to TRBJ1-5, with a weak D call TRBD1 (5 bases). The CDR3 sequence is 14 residues long. Germline CDR1 and CDR2: SGHRS and YFSETQ. V lost 0 bases and J lost 5, with 9 bases in between. DNA of the CDR3: TGCGCCAGCAGCTTGGGGGACGGCTATCAGCCCCAGCATTTT. Its protein product is CASSLGDGYQPQHF.

J is TRBJ2-5 and V is TRBV5-6; D is unclear. CDR1 and CDR2 from the germline V gene are SGHDT and YYEEEE. CDR3 size: 13 residues. Trimming cost V 0 bases and J 4 bases, with 7 bases left between them. In DNA form, the CDR3 reads TGTGCCAGCAGCTTGGGGGCAGGAGAGACCCAGTACTTC. This translates into CASSLGAGETQYF.

The table lists this clone with a few counts. The chain recombines TRBV7-9 with TRBJ1-1; no clear D. Germline CDR1 reads SEHNR; CDR2 reads FQNEAQ (reference sequence). V lost 2 bases to trimming and J lost 5 bases, with 12 bases between them. This CDR3 has 14 residues. The CDR3 coding sequence is TGTGCCAGCAGCTTAATGGGGATAAGAACTGAAGCTTTCTTT. Its protein product is CASSLMGIRTEAFF.

The chain recombines TRBV7-9 with TRBJ1-1, with a weak D call TRBD1 (5 bases). Germline CDR1 is SEHNR and CDR2 is FQNEAQ (reference sequence). The V gene lost 8 bases and the J gene lost 1 base, with 29 bases spanning the gap. The CDR3 spans 19 residues. Here the CDR3 DNA reads TGTGCCAGCCGCCCAAGCTTATCCCTCTTTAGGGGAGAGAACACTGAAGCTTTCTTT. Its translation: CASRPSLSLFRGENTEAFF.

The chain links TRBV16 to TRBJ1-5, with D possibly being TRBD1 (5 bases). The V end was cut by 4 bases, the J end by 1 base, with 8 bases between. Germline V gives CDR1 KGHSY, CDR2 FQNENV. The CDR3 spans 14 residues. CDR3 sequence: CASSLGHSNQPQHF. As DNA, the CDR3 is TGTGCCAGCAGCCTCGGACACAGCAATCAGCCCCAGCATTTT. Combining the CDR3 with reference TRBV16 and TRBJ1-5 gives the whole variable domain GEEVAQTPKHLVRGEGQKAKLYCAPIKGHSYVFWYQQVLKNEFKFLISFQNENVFDETGMPKERFSAKCLPNSPCSLEIQATKLEDSAVYFCASSLGHSNQPQHFGDGTRLSIL.

The rearrangement joins TRBV11-3 to TRBJ1-1, with D hard to call. CDR3 length: 13 residues. V lost 1 base and J lost 3, with 6 bases in between. Germline lookup yields CDR1 SGHNT and CDR2 YENEEA. The CDR3, as DNA: TGTGCCAGCAGCTTAGCGGAAGACACTGAAGCTTTCTTT. It codes for CASSLAEDTEAFF.

This clone was observed a few times. The chain employs TRBV27 and TRBJ1-2; D may be TRBD1 (6 bases). This CDR3 spans 13 amino acids. V lost 3 bases and J lost 6, with 11 bases in between. The V gene's germline CDR1 is MNHEY and CDR2 SMNVEV (reference sequence). CDR3 sequence: CASSFRRGHGYTF. DNA for the CDR3: TGTGCCAGCAGTTTCCGACGGGGGCATGGCTACACCTTC.

This chain joins TRBV7-2 and TRBJ1-3; D is ambiguous. V was trimmed by 0 bases and J by 4 bases, leaving 7 bases between them. This CDR3 has 14 residues. Germline loops: CDR1 SGHTA, CDR2 FQGNSA. CDR3 amino acids: CASSLALFGNTIYF. The CDR3, as DNA: TGTGCCAGCAGCTTAGCTTTATTCGGAAACACCATATATTTT.

V gene TRBV7-3 combines with J gene TRBJ1-1; D is perhaps TRBD1 (6 bases). The germline gives CDR1 SGHTA, CDR2 FQGTGA. The CDR3 loop spans 16 amino acids. With 5 bases removed from V and 0 bases from J, the gap between germline ends came to 16 bases. Here the CDR3 reads CASSPTPTGMNTEAFF. In DNA form, the CDR3 reads TGTGCCAGCAGCCCTACTCCGACAGGAATGAACACTGAAGCTTTCTTT.

The chain couples TRBV5-1 to TRBJ2-2; unclear D gene. CDR3 length: 16 amino acids. CDR1 is SGHRS, CDR2 YFSETQ, per germline. Trimming shortened V by 4 bases and J by 3 bases, and 16 bases separated the two germline ends. The CDR3 loop reads CASSPEVGPYTGELFF. CDR3 nucleotides: TGCGCCAGCAGCCCTGAAGTGGGCCCGTACACCGGGGAGCTGTTTTTT. The variable domain in full, completed from reference TRBV5-1 and TRBJ2-2, reads KAGVTQTPRYLIKTRGQQVTLSCSPISGHRSVSWYQQTPGQGLQFLFEYFSETQRNKGNFPGRFSGRQFSNSRSEMNVSTLELGDSALYLCASSPEVGPYTGELFFGEGSRLTVL.

The rearrangement links TRBV30 to TRBJ2-2; D uncertain. V dropped 0 bases and J dropped 5 bases, with 7 bases sitting between them. Germline assignment: CDR1 GTSNPN and CDR2 SVGIG (reference sequence). This CDR3 comprises 13 residues. The CDR3 sequence is CAWSVHDTGELFF. CDR3 DNA sequence: TGTGCCTGGAGTGTACATGATACCGGGGAGCTGTTTTTT.

In its sample, this clone was seen a few times. The CDR3 coding sequence is TGTGCCAGCAGTTTTGGCAGTAACTATGGCTACACCTTC. Encoded protein: CASSFGSNYGYTF. The chain couples TRBV28 to TRBJ1-2; D gene unclear. V was shortened by 3 bases and J by 1 base, with 6 bases between the two germline ends. The germline V gene encodes CDR1 MDHEN and CDR2 SYDVKM. The CDR3 length is 13 residues.

This chain joins TRBV18 and TRBJ2-1; TRBD2 matches at 8 bases. Trimming cost V 6 bases and J 9 bases; bases outside gene matches: 13. This CDR3 spans 15 amino acids. CDR1 and CDR2 from the germline V gene are KGHSH and LQKENI. DNA of the CDR3: TGTGCCAGCTCTTCCTCCCGCCGGGAGGGCCCTGAGCAGTTCTTC. Amino acids: CASSSSRREGPEQFF.

The chain joins TRBV19 to TRBJ1-4, with D perhaps TRBD1 (6 bases). V was trimmed by 3 bases and J by 8 bases, leaving 16 bases between them. The V gene's germline CDR1 is LNHDA and CDR2 SQIVND (reference sequence). The CDR3 consists of 15 residues. The chain's CDR3 is CASSILGTYGEKLFF. CDR3 DNA: TGTGCCAGTAGTATTTTGGGGACATATGGGGAAAAACTGTTTTTT.

The count of this clone is one. This chain connects TRBV6-6 to TRBJ1-2, with TRBD1 matching over 10 bases. CDR3 size: 16 residues. Germline trimming cut 6 bases from V and 2 bases from J; bases unmatched to any gene: 9. The germline V gene encodes CDR1 MNHNY and CDR2 SVGAGI (reference sequence). CDR3 sequence: CASSYHPGQGNYGYTF. The CDR3 DNA is TGTGCCAGCAGCTACCACCCGGGACAGGGGAACTATGGCTACACCTTC.

This sequence joins TRBV15 and TRBJ1-5, with D possibly being TRBD1 (6 bases). The ends were cut back, 5 bases at V and 7 bases at J, with 18 bases in the middle. This CDR3 has 15 residues. The germline V gene has CDR1 LNHNV and CDR2 YYDKDF (reference sequence). The CDR3 DNA sequence: TGTGCCACCAGCCGCGAGGCAGGGGTAGGACAGCCCCAGCATTTT. This gives the protein CATSREAGVGQPQHF.

In its sample, this clone was seen a few times. The V call is TRBV19, the J call TRBJ2-7, with TRBD2 matching over 7 bases. Germline lookup yields CDR1 LNHDA and CDR2 SQIVND (reference sequence). This CDR3 is built from 14 residues. J was trimmed by 5 bases and V by 5 bases; bases with no gene match: 9. CDR3 DNA sequence: TGTGCCAGTAGTTCCCGGGGGGTGGTCAACGAGCAGTACTTC. As protein: CASSSRGVVNEQYF.